This TCR beta chain was identified in a study of neurological immune-mediated disorders. V lost 3 bases to trimming and J lost 0 bases; unmatched junction nucleotides: 6. The CDR3 spans 17 residues. CDR1 and CDR2 from the germline V gene are SGHVS and FQNEAQ. Findings of the study overall: The expanded clones of different subjects shared no CDR3 amino acid sequences (suggesting private repertoires in all groups).

Sequencing runs each yielded over 160 million TCR-beta sequences from 15-18 subjects. TCRdb itself ran the 5' RACE reads through MiXCR, one entry per CDR3 protein. Counted here are 70,000 or so distinct CDR3 sequences, 2.5% to 4% occurring once; the ten biggest clones make up roughly 5.2%. This clonotype was seen at least ten times. The target antigen is unknown. The sequence was obtained from a woman in her fifties or sixties with multiple sclerosis. The sample consisted of PBMCs. The gene calls are TRBV7-8 and TRBJ2-3; 10 nucleotides agree with TRBD2. This CDR3 is CASSFTGLAASTDTQYF. CDR3 nucleotide sequence: TGTGCCAGCAGCTTCACCGGACTAGCGGCTAGCACAGATACGCAGTATTTT. Using reference TRBV7-8 and TRBJ2-3 for the parts outside the CDR3, the full variable domain is GAGVSQSPRYKVAKRGQDVALRCDPISGHVSLFWYQQALGQGPEFLTYFQNEAQLDKSGLPSDRFFAERPEGSVSTLKIQRTQQEDSAVYLCASSFTGLAASTDTQYFGPGTRLTVL.